This record covers a single T cell receptor (beta chain). Profiling relied on immunoSEQ multiplex PCR, and the TCRdb table lists in-frame clones only, not all of them. The table lists 80,000 to 90,000 clones, less than 95% of them singletons. The CDR3 extends over 12 amino acids. V was shortened by 5 bases and J by 10 bases, with 14 bases between the two germline ends. The germline V gene encodes CDR1 KGHSH and CDR2 LQKENI. The entry originates in a study of technical replicates of blood from a few donors. V usage is TRBV18 and J usage is TRBJ1-1; unclear D gene. The clonotype comes from a human donor in good health. The material sequenced was T cells isolated from PBMCs. For the CDR3, the DNA is TGTGCCAGCTCAGACGAGGCAGGAGGAGCTTTCTTT. It is translated as CASSDEAGGAFF.